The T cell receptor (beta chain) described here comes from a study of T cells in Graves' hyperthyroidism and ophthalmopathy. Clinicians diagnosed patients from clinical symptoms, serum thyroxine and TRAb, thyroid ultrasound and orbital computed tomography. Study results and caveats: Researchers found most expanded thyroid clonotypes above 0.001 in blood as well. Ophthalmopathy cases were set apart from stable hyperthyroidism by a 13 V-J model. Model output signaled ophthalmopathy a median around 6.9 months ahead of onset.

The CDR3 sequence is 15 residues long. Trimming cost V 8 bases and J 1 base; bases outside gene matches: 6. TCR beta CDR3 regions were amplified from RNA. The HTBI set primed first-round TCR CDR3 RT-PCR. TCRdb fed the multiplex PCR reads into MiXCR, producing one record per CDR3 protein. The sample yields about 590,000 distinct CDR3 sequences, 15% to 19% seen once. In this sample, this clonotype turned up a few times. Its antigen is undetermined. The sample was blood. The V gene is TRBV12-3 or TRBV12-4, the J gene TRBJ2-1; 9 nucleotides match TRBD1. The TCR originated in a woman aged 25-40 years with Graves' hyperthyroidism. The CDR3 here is CASGAGTGSYNEQFF. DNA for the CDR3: TGTGCCAGCGGGGCCGGGACAGGGTCCTACAATGAGCAGTTCTTC.